The source of this T cell receptor beta chain is a study of early T cells in non-severe SARS-CoV-2 infection. Only a few counts were recorded for this clonotype. Unique molecular identifiers were attached to individual cDNA molecules. One entry per CDR3 protein results from TCRdb running MiXCR on the 5' RACE reads. The table lists approximately 56,000 distinct CDR3 sequences, around 16% of them singletons. This CDR3 comprises 14 residues. V lost 1 base, J lost 8 bases, and 10 bases lay in between. In germline, CDR1 is SGHRS, CDR2 YFSETQ. The clonotype was recovered from an adult who was a healthcare worker with PCR-confirmed SARS-CoV-2 infection or an uninfected control (not recorded which). The sequencing here drew on whole blood, taken at baseline. The rearrangement links TRBV5-1 to TRBJ1-6; tentative D call: TRBD1 (6 bases). The CDR3: CASSLRGSDSPLHF. CDR3 DNA sequence: TGCGCCAGCAGCTTGAGGGGGTCGGATTCACCCCTCCACTTT.